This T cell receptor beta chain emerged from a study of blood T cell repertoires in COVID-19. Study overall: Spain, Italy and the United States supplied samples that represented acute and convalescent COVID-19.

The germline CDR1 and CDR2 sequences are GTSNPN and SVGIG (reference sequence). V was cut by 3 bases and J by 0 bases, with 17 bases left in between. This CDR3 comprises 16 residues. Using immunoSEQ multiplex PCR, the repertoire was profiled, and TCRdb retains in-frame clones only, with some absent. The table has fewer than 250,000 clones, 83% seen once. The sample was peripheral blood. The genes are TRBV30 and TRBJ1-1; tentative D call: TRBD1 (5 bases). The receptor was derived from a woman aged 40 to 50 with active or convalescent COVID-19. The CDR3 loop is CAWSLTRGTVNTEAFF. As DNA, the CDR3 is TGTGCCTGGAGCCTCACCCGGGGGACGGTGAACACTGAAGCTTTCTTT.